What follows is one T cell receptor beta chain and its context. What it binds is not known. Clinical symptoms, serum thyroxine and TRAb, thyroid ultrasound and orbital computed tomography together formed the diagnostic basis. The V and J ends lost 5 bases and 8 bases respectively, with 13 bases between them. Germline V gene data show CDR1 as DFQATT and CDR2 as SNEGSKA (reference sequence). The CDR3 is 13 residues long. The sample belongs to a study of T cells in Graves' hyperthyroidism and ophthalmopathy. Overall study: Before treatment of any kind, peripheral blood was taken at initial diagnosis.

Findings of the study overall: In the analysis, a 13 V-J model separated ophthalmopathy from stable hyperthyroidism.

The source material, RNA transcripts, was used to amplify TCR beta CDR3 regions. HTBI primers were the set used in a first-round RT-PCR of the TCR CDR3. TCRdb ran MiXCR on the multiplex PCR reads and lists one entry per CDR3 protein. Of 800,000 or so distinct CDR3 sequences in the sample, over 35% were seen once. The genes are TRBV20-1 and TRBJ1-6; possible D gene TRBD1, 5 bases. This clonotype was sampled from a man aged 18 to 29 with Graves' hyperthyroidism. The material sequenced was blood. CDR3: CSAQGGGDSPLHF. As DNA, the CDR3 is TGCAGTGCTCAGGGTGGCGGTGATTCACCCCTCCACTTT.